The 15 T cell receptor beta chains below all came from one sample that was sequenced in a study of CD8 T cells in Susac syndrome. RNA was extracted with the RNeasy kit, and a quantity of roughly 0.5 to 1 ug was reverse transcribed using random hexamers. TCRdb independently ran MiXCR on the immunoSEQ multiplex PCR reads; one entry per CDR3 protein. The sample comprises roughly 25,000 distinct CDR3 sequences, about 94% of which are singletons, and 0.63% rests with the top ten. The sample taken for sequencing was CD8+ T cells from PBMCs. The receptors were gathered from a human donor with Susac syndrome.

The V gene is TRBV6-6, the J gene TRBJ1-2; D uncertain. The CDR3 is 13 residues long. Germline CDR1 MNHNY, CDR2 SVGAGI (reference sequence). V lost 2 bases and J 1 base, leaving 5 bases between the germline ends. The CDR3 DNA reads as TGTGCCAGCAGTTACAGATTTAACTATGGCTACACCTTC. This gives the protein CASSYRFNYGYTF.

The V and J genes are TRBV9 and TRBJ2-1; 9 bases fit TRBD2. Germline CDR1 SGDLS, CDR2 YYNGEE. The CDR3 consists of 17 residues. Trimming removed 0 bases from V and 1 base from J; junction bases left unmatched: 5. Here the CDR3 reads CASSVASSGASYNEQFF. The CDR3 nucleotides read TGTGCCAGCAGCGTAGCGTCTAGCGGGGCGTCCTACAATGAGCAGTTCTTC.

This clonotype was found once. This chain links TRBV19 with TRBJ1-6, with D maybe TRBD1 (5 bases). The V end was cut by 3 bases, the J end by 7 bases, with 19 bases between. The germline gives CDR1 LNHDA, CDR2 SQIVND (reference sequence). This CDR3 is 17 amino acids long. In nucleotides, the CDR3 is TGTGCCAGTAGTATTCAAGCGGGTCCAGGGTACAATTCACCCCTCCACTTT. Encoded protein: CASSIQAGPGYNSPLHF.

The V call is TRBV28, the J call TRBJ1-1; D call uncertain. The V end was cut by 3 bases, the J end by 3 bases, with 23 bases between. The CDR3 is 18 amino acids. From germline, CDR1 is MDHEN and CDR2 SYDVKM. CDR3 DNA: TGTGCCAGCAGTTTGCTCGGCACCACCAGGCCCAAGGACACTGAAGCTTTCTTT. Protein: CASSLLGTTRPKDTEAFF.

V usage is TRBV28 and J usage is TRBJ1-2, with D tentatively TRBD1 (6 bases). Germline CDR1 reads MDHEN; CDR2 reads SYDVKM. V was cut by 5 bases and J by 5 bases, with 6 bases left in between. The CDR3 covers 11 residues. CDR3 nucleotides: TGTGCCAGCAGTACAGGGTATGGCTACACCTTC. Its protein product is CASSTGYGYTF.

About this clonotype: The junction departs from germline at one end; a sequencing error may be responsible. The genes are TRBV27 and TRBJ2-5, with 13 bases fitting TRBD2. This CDR3 is 18 amino acids long. The germline V gene encodes CDR1 MNHEY and CDR2 SMNVEV (reference sequence). The CDR3, as DNA: TGTGCCAGCAGTTTATCCCTTGGACTAGCGGGGGACCAGGAGACCCAGTACTTC. As protein: CASSLSLGLAGDQETQYF.

The chain combines TRBV9 with TRBJ1-4; unclear D gene. Germline CDR1 is SGDLS and CDR2 is YYNGEE. V lost 4 bases to trimming and J lost 5 bases, with 15 bases between them. CDR3 size: 15 residues. CDR3: CASSPVESWNEKLFF. The DNA of the CDR3 is TGTGCCAGCAGCCCGGTTGAGTCCTGGAATGAAAAACTGTTTTTT.

This clonotype was picked up one time. The rearrangement links TRBV7-6 to TRBJ1-1, with D uncertain. Germline-derived CDR1 and CDR2 are SGHVS and FNYEAQ. Trimming took off 0 bases at V and 5 bases at J, with 10 bases between the two ends. The CDR3 covers 14 residues. Written as DNA, the CDR3 is TGTGCCAGCAGCTTAGCGCTAGAGGGAACTGAAGCTTTCTTT. Translating gives CASSLALEGTEAFF.

The rearrangement uses TRBV6-6 and TRBJ2-7; no definite D call. CDR1 is MNHNY, CDR2 SVGAGI, per germline (reference sequence). The CDR3 length is 12 residues. V was clipped by 0 bases and J by 3 bases, with 3 bases between them. This CDR3 is CASSYSSYEQYF. Here the CDR3 DNA reads TGTGCCAGCAGTTACTCGAGCTACGAGCAGTACTTC.

This chain links TRBV7-2 with TRBJ2-3; D possibly corresponds to TRBD1 (8 bases). The germline V gene has CDR1 SGHTA and CDR2 FQGNSA. There are 15 residues in the CDR3. The V end was cut by 7 bases, the J end by 11 bases, with 25 bases between. The DNA of the CDR3 is TGTGCCAGCACTAGGACAGGGTCCCGCTGGGGGGGGCAGTATTTT. Translating it yields CASTRTGSRWGGQYF. Looking up the rest from reference TRBV7-2 and TRBJ2-3 gives the full variable domain: GAGVSQSPSNKVTEKGKDVELRCDPISGHTALYWYRQSLGQGLEFLIYFQGNSAPDKSGLPSDRFSAERTGGSVSTLTIQRTQQEDSAVYLCASTRTGSRWGGQYFGPGTRLTVL.

The chain joins TRBV6-5 to TRBJ2-7; 10 bases fit TRBD1. V lost 0 bases to trimming and J lost 4 bases; unmatched junction nucleotides: 9. Germline loops: CDR1 MNHEY, CDR2 SVGAGI. The CDR3 extends over 17 amino acids. CDR3 nucleotide sequence: TGTGCCAGCAGTTACTCGAGCGGCGGGACAGGGGTATACGAGCAGTACTTC. This encodes CASSYSSGGTGVYEQYF.

This clonotype occurred once. The rearrangement uses TRBV2 and TRBJ1-6; tentatively, D is TRBD1 (5 bases). V lost 4 bases and J 5 bases, leaving 15 bases between the germline ends. The CDR3 is 16 residues long. Per the germline V gene, CDR1 is SNHLY and CDR2 is FYNNEI. The CDR3 DNA follows: TGTGCCAGCAGTGTCGGACCAGGGATAAATAATTCACCCCTCCACTTT. This gives the protein CASSVGPGINNSPLHF.

This chain links TRBV4-3 with TRBJ2-7; D not certain. The germline V gene encodes CDR1 LGHNA and CDR2 YSLEER. With 0 bases removed from V and 3 bases from J, the gap between germline ends came to 6 bases. CDR3 length: 13 residues. The CDR3, as DNA: TGCGCCAGCAGCCAAGATCGAGACTACGAGCAGTACTTC. This encodes CASSQDRDYEQYF.

The rearrangement joins TRBV3-1 to TRBJ2-5; a weak D match, TRBD2 (5 bases). V lost 0 bases to trimming and J lost 3 bases, with 8 bases between them. The CDR3 has 14 residues. CDR1 and CDR2 (germline): LGHDT, YNNKEL (reference sequence). CDR3: CASSQEMREETQYF. CDR3 in DNA: TGTGCCAGCAGCCAAGAAATGAGGGAAGAGACCCAGTACTTC.

The chain has TRBV27 and TRBJ2-1, with a weak D call TRBD1 (6 bases). From germline, CDR1 is MNHEY and CDR2 SMNVEV (reference sequence). The CDR3 covers 15 residues. V lost 5 bases and J lost 6, with 17 bases in between. The CDR3 loop reads CASSVIWGLRNEQFF. The CDR3, as DNA: TGTGCCAGCAGTGTCATTTGGGGGCTGCGCAATGAGCAGTTCTTC.